These 30 T cell receptor beta chains originate from one sample sequenced in a study of T cell responses to AZD1222 COVID-19 vaccine. The protocol was immunoSEQ multiplex PCR, while the TCRdb copy is restricted to in-frame clones and leaves out a portion. The repertoire holds roughly 180,000 clones, around 93% seen once, with 1.9% in the top ten. The sample consisted of peripheral blood, taken on day 0 of AZD1222 vaccination. The receptor set was obtained from an adult in good health.

The chain carries TRBV11-2 and TRBJ1-1; D gene unclear. Germline CDR1 is SGHAT and CDR2 is FQNNGV. V was shortened by 0 bases and J by 1 base, with 9 bases between the two germline ends. The CDR3 contains 15 residues. The CDR3 here is CASSLERHSNTEAFF. CDR3 DNA: TGTGCCAGCAGCTTAGAAAGACACTCGAACACTGAAGCTTTCTTT. The variable domain in full, with the rest retrieved from reference TRBV11-2 and TRBJ1-1, is EAGVAQSPRYKIIEKRQSVAFWCNPISGHATLYWYQQILGQGPKLLIQFQNNGVVDDSQLPKDRFSAERLKGVDSTLKIQPAKLEDSAVYLCASSLERHSNTEAFFGQGTRLTVV.

This clone showed up just a few times. V usage is TRBV7-8 and J usage is TRBJ1-4, with TRBD1 matching 7 bases. The V gene end was trimmed by 2 bases and the J gene end by 8 bases; junction bases not matched to a gene: 2. The germline V gene has CDR1 SGHVS and CDR2 FQNEAQ. CDR3 length: 13 amino acids. In DNA, the CDR3 is TGTGCCAGCAGCTTAAGGGGGCCCGAAAAACTGTTTTTT. Translation: CASSLRGPEKLFF.

The sample holds a few counts of this clone. The genes are TRBV19 and TRBJ2-7, with 8 bases aligning to TRBD1. Unmatched junction bases numbered 3, after V lost 5 bases and J lost 0 bases. This CDR3 is built from 14 residues. Germline CDR1 and CDR2: LNHDA and SQIVND (reference sequence). CDR3 sequence reads: CASSGDRISYEQYF. DNA of the CDR3: TGTGCCAGTAGTGGGGACAGGATCTCCTACGAGCAGTACTTC. Full variable domain (rest looked up from reference TRBV19 and TRBJ2-7): DGGITQSPKYLFRKEGQNVTLSCEQNLNHDAMYWYRQDPGQGLRLIYYSQIVNDFQKGDIAEGYSVSREKKESFPLTVTSAQKNPTAFYLCASSGDRISYEQYFGPGTRLTVT.

The chain uses TRBV7-2 and TRBJ2-3; unclear D gene. The CDR3 spans 15 residues. Trimming cost V 2 bases and J 2 bases, with 11 bases left between them. Per the germline V gene, CDR1 is SGHTA and CDR2 is FQGNSA. CDR3 loop: CASSLNLGNTDTQYF. CDR3 in DNA: TGTGCCAGCAGCTTAAATTTGGGGAACACAGATACGCAGTATTTT.

J is TRBJ2-1 and V is TRBV19; no clear D gene. The CDR3 runs to 14 residues. V lost 5 bases and J 5 bases, leaving 13 bases between the germline ends. Germline V gene sequence: CDR1 LNHDA, CDR2 SQIVND (reference sequence). The CDR3: CASSSDKKNNEQFF. The DNA for the CDR3 is TGTGCCAGTAGTTCGGATAAGAAAAACAATGAGCAGTTCTTC.

J is TRBJ1-2 and V is TRBV6-5; possibly TRBD1 for D (5 bases). Germline V lookup: CDR1 MNHEY, CDR2 SVGAGI. V lost 4 bases, J lost 5 bases, and 20 bases lay in between. There are 16 residues in the CDR3. CDR3 sequence reads: CASSSHSGGLGYGYTF. For the CDR3, the DNA is TGTGCCAGCAGTTCACACTCGGGGGGTCTGGGGTATGGCTACACCTTC.

The chain joins TRBV4-3 to TRBJ2-7; D is unresolved. V dropped 0 bases and J dropped 4 bases, with 10 bases sitting between them. CDR3 length equals 14 residues. The germline V gene has CDR1 LGHNA and CDR2 YSLEER. CDR3 loop: CASSQDTLRYEQYF. The CDR3 DNA sequence: TGCGCCAGCAGCCAAGATACGTTGCGGTACGAGCAGTACTTC.

This clone occurred once. This sample also contains other DNA sequences that code for the same CDR3. The chain links TRBV6-5 to TRBJ1-2; a possible D gene is TRBD1 (5 bases). Germline V CDR1 and CDR2: MNHEY, SVGAGI. This CDR3 spans 13 amino acids. V lost 5 bases to trimming and J lost 3 bases, with 10 bases between them. The CDR3 nucleotides read TGTGCCAGCAGTCTGTCGGGGGACTATGGCTACACCTTC. Protein product: CASSLSGDYGYTF.

The genes are TRBV3-1 (or the pseudogene TRBV3-2) and TRBJ2-1, with D possibly being TRBD1 (7 bases). Trimming left V 0 bases short and J 5 bases short, with 20 bases between. The CDR3 sequence is 18 residues long. Germline V lookup: CDR1 LGHDT, CDR2 YNNKEL (reference sequence). CDR3: CASSQDFRQGGKNNEQFF. The CDR3 DNA follows: TGTGCCAGCAGCCAAGATTTTAGGCAGGGGGGTAAAAACAATGAGCAGTTCTTC.

The chain is built from TRBV3-1 (or the pseudogene TRBV3-2) and TRBJ1-2, with 9 bases aligning to TRBD1. Germline assignment: CDR1 LGHDT and CDR2 YNNKEL (reference sequence). J lost 5 bases, V lost 4 bases, and 11 bases had no gene match. The CDR3 has 16 amino acids. CDR3 nucleotides: TGTGCCAGCAGCCCTCGGGGGACAGGGACCACGTATGGCTACACCTTC. The encoded protein is CASSPRGTGTTYGYTF.

This chain links TRBV30 with TRBJ1-1; D uncertain. The CDR3 has 13 residues. Trimming took 4 bases from V and 0 from J, leaving 9 bases between them. Germline V lookup: CDR1 GTSNPN, CDR2 SVGIG (reference sequence). The CDR3 nucleotides read TGTGCCTGGACCGCAGACATGAACACTGAAGCTTTCTTT. Amino acids: CAWTADMNTEAFF.

In this sample, this clone turned up a few times. V usage is TRBV15 and J usage is TRBJ1-6; 8 nucleotides match TRBD1. The CDR3 length is 16 residues. CDR1 is LNHNV, CDR2 YYDKDF, per germline (reference sequence). Trimming at V came to 8 bases and at J to 0 bases, leaving 6 bases not matched to a gene. Written as DNA, the CDR3 is TGTGCCACCCGGACAGGGCGGAGCTCCTATAATTCACCCCTCCACTTT. Translated, it gives CATRTGRSSYNSPLHF.

The table lists this clone with a few counts. The J gene is TRBJ1-1, the V gene TRBV7-9, with TRBD1 as a possible D gene (5 bases). Germline CDR1 reads SEHNR; CDR2 reads FQNEAQ (reference sequence). V shed 5 bases and J shed 2 bases, with 12 bases lying between them. CDR3 length: 14 amino acids. CDR3 in DNA: TGTGCCAGCAGCCACGTTAGGGGAAACACTGAAGCTTTCTTT. Translating it yields CASSHVRGNTEAFF.

The V gene is TRBV9, the J gene TRBJ1-1; D is possibly TRBD1 (5 bases). The CDR3 is made up of 14 amino acids. Germline V lookup: CDR1 SGDLS, CDR2 YYNGEE. V lost 4 bases and J lost 4, with 14 bases in between. The DNA of the CDR3 is TGTGCCAGCAGCCCCCAGGGCGAGGGCACTGAAGCTTTCTTT. This gives the protein CASSPQGEGTEAFF.

The gene calls are TRBV19 and TRBJ2-1; 11 bases agree with TRBD1. J lost 8 bases, V lost 8 bases, and 5 bases had no gene match. The CDR3 is 13 amino acids. Looked up from germline, CDR1 is LNHDA and CDR2 is SQIVND (reference sequence). The CDR3 is CASRDRGVDEQFF. The CDR3 region has the DNA TGTGCCAGTCGGGACAGGGGGGTCGATGAGCAGTTCTTC.

In its sample, this clone was seen once. The chain links TRBV10-3 to TRBJ1-1; D is possibly TRBD1 (6 bases). The CDR3 is 13 residues long. Germline V gene sequence: CDR1 ENHRY, CDR2 SYGVKD. V was cut by 7 bases and J by 11 bases, with 20 bases left in between. The chain's CDR3 is CAIKMGAGVGAFF. CDR3 DNA sequence: TGTGCCATCAAGATGGGGGCTGGAGTGGGGGCTTTCTTT.

This clone showed up just once. V gene TRBV28 combines with J gene TRBJ2-7, with 9 bases lining up with TRBD1. This CDR3 has 15 amino acids. J lost 4 bases, V lost 5 bases, and 9 bases had no gene match. Germline V gene data show CDR1 as MDHEN and CDR2 as SYDVKM. CDR3 amino acids: CASSTPGQGYYEQYF. CDR3 DNA: TGTGCCAGCAGTACGCCGGGACAGGGCTATTACGAGCAGTACTTC.

In its sample, this clone was seen a few times. The rearrangement uses TRBV6-5 and TRBJ2-2; TRBD1 matches 10 bases. J lost 6 bases, V lost 5 bases, and 6 bases had no gene match. The CDR3 sequence is 15 residues long. CDR1 and CDR2 from the germline V gene are MNHEY and SVGAGI. CDR3 in DNA: TGTGCCAGCAGTCCCTCCGGGACAGGGGCCGGGGAGCTGTTTTTT. This encodes CASSPSGTGAGELFF.

The rearrangement links TRBV19 to TRBJ2-2; D gene uncertain. The CDR3 sequence is 14 residues long. Trimming removed 6 bases from V and 5 bases from J, with 13 bases in between. Germline CDR1 is LNHDA and CDR2 is SQIVND (reference sequence). This chain's CDR3 is CASSPSDSTGELFF. The CDR3 nucleotides read TGTGCCAGTAGCCCCTCTGACTCTACCGGGGAGCTGTTTTTT.

The CDR3 DNA reads as TGTGCCAGTGAGGGAGGTTTGAGCAATCAGCCCCAGCATTTT. It yields the protein CASEGGLSNQPQHF. This rearrangement joins TRBV2 to TRBJ1-5; unclear D gene. The V end lost 9 bases, the J end lost 1 base, and 13 bases lay between the germline ends. CDR3 length: 14 amino acids. Germline CDR1 reads SNHLY; CDR2 reads FYNNEI.

This chain joins TRBV30 and TRBJ1-5; D remains ambiguous. CDR1 is GTSNPN, CDR2 SVGIG, per germline (reference sequence). The CDR3 runs 12 residues. V was clipped by 2 bases and J by 7 bases, with 9 bases between them. This chain's CDR3 is CAWSRGRQPQHF. The DNA of the CDR3 is TGTGCCTGGAGTCGGGGTAGGCAGCCCCAGCATTTT.

V gene TRBV13 combines with J gene TRBJ2-2, with D possibly matching TRBD1 (6 bases). V was clipped by 4 bases and J by 1 base, with 13 bases between them. The CDR3 has 16 amino acids. Germline CDR1 is PRHDT and CDR2 is FYEKMQ (reference sequence). CDR3 loop: CASSSPRTVNTGELFF. The CDR3 bases are TGTGCCAGCAGCTCTCCCCGGACAGTGAACACCGGGGAGCTGTTTTTT.

The V call is TRBV6-2 or TRBV6-3, the J call TRBJ2-7; 11 nucleotides line up with TRBD2. V was clipped by 5 bases and J by 2 bases; unmatched bases: 8. The CDR3 loop spans 16 amino acids. Germline lookup yields CDR1 MNHEY and CDR2 SVGEGT. The CDR3 DNA follows: TGTGCCAGCAGTATCAGCGGACTAGCGGGTGCCTACGAGCAGTACTTC. Protein: CASSISGLAGAYEQYF.

The V call is TRBV5-8, the J call TRBJ1-1; TRBD1 agrees at 8 bases. V dropped 0 bases and J dropped 1; count of bases not matched to a gene: 11. This CDR3 spans 18 amino acids. Germline CDR1 is SGHTS and CDR2 is YDEGEE. CDR3 sequence reads: CASSLVMGSGGPNTEAFF. DNA for the CDR3: TGTGCCAGCAGCTTGGTTATGGGATCAGGGGGCCCGAACACTGAAGCTTTCTTT.

This rearrangement joins TRBV6-5 to TRBJ1-2; 8 nucleotides agree with TRBD1. The CDR3 extends over 13 amino acids. The V and J ends lost 7 bases and 4 bases, in that order; junction bases with no gene match: 5. Per germline, CDR1 MNHEY and CDR2 SVGAGI. The CDR3 nucleotides read TGTGCCAGCAAAGAGGGACAGGCCTATGGCTACACCTTC. It specifies CASKEGQAYGYTF.

This clone was recorded a few times. The genes are TRBV9 and TRBJ2-1, with 9 bases lining up with TRBD1. The V gene's germline CDR1 is SGDLS and CDR2 YYNGEE. Trimming took 1 base from V and 9 from J; bases not matched to a gene: 2. This CDR3 region has 13 residues. The CDR3 DNA reads TGTGCCAGCAGCGTACTGACAGGGGGTGAGCAGTTCTTC. This sequence encodes CASSVLTGGEQFF. Filled out from reference TRBV9 and TRBJ2-1, the complete variable domain reads DSGVTQTPKHLITATGQRVTLRCSPRSGDLSVYWYQQSLDQGLQFLIQYYNGEERAKGNILERFSAQQFPDLHSELNLSSLELGDSALYFCASSVLTGGEQFFGPGTRLTVL.

Here the CDR3 reads CASSYSNFANTGELFF. The CDR3 region has the DNA TGTGCCAGCAGTTACTCGAACTTCGCGAACACCGGGGAGCTGTTTTTT. V gene TRBV6-5 combines with J gene TRBJ2-2; D gene unclear. This CDR3 is built from 16 residues. From germline, CDR1 is MNHEY and CDR2 SVGAGI. The V end was cut by 0 bases, the J end by 0 bases, with 8 bases between.

The J gene is TRBJ2-3, the V gene TRBV14, with TRBD2 matching over 13 bases. The V gene's germline CDR1 is SGHDN and CDR2 FVKESK. There are 15 residues in the CDR3. Germline trimming cut 4 bases from V and 9 bases from J; bases unmatched to any gene: 7. Here the CDR3 reads CASSLTTSGRDTQYF. CDR3 sequence (DNA): TGTGCCAGCAGCCTCACTACTAGCGGGAGGGACACGCAGTATTTT.

The rearrangement uses TRBV10-1 and TRBJ2-3; D might be TRBD1 or TRBD2, each matching 7 bases. The CDR3 contains 16 residues. Germline CDR1 reads WNHNN; CDR2 reads SYGVQD (reference sequence). V lost 8 bases, J lost 2 bases, and 20 bases lay in between. CDR3 sequence reads: CASQRRGRGPTDTQYF. The CDR3 region has the DNA TGCGCCAGCCAAAGGAGGGGGCGGGGGCCCACAGATACGCAGTATTTT.

The gene calls are TRBV15 and TRBJ2-2, with 7 positions matching TRBD1. Germline V CDR1 and CDR2: LNHNV, YYDKDF (reference sequence). CDR3 length equals 13 residues. Germline trimming cut 1 base from V and 7 bases from J; bases unmatched to any gene: 0. CDR3 protein: CATSRGDSGELFF. CDR3 coding DNA: TGTGCCACCAGCAGAGGGGACAGCGGGGAGCTGTTTTTT.